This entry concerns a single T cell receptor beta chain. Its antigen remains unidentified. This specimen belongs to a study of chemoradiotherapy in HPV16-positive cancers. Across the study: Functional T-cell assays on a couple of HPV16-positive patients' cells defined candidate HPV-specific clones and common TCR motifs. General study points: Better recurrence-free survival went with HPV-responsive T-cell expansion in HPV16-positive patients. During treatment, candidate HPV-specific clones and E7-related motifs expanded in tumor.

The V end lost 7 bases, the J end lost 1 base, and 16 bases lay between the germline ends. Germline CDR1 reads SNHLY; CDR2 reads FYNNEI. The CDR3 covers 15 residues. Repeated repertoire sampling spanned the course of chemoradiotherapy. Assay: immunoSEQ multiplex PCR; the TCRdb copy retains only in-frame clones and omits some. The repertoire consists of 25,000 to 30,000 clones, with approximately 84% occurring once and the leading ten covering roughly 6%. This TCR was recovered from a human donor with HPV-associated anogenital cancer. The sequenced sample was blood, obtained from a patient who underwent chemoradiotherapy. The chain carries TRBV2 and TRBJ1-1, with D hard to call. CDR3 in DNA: TGTGCCAGCACCATAGACGGCACAAGGAACACTGAAGCTTTCTTT. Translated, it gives CASTIDGTRNTEAFF.